The 5 T cell receptor beta chains in this list originate from one sample, sequenced in a study of shared clonotypes between healthy human individuals. Method: immunoSEQ multiplex PCR; TCRdb's copy keeps in-frame clones and lacks some. The sample yields around 510,000 clones, around three quarters seen once. The sequencing sample was made of PBMCs. These receptors came from a woman in her thirties or forties in good health. Some clones in this sample may be carry-over from other donors' samples.

The rearrangement joins TRBV5-1 to TRBJ1-3; the D gene is possibly TRBD1 (6 bases). CDR1 is SGHRS, CDR2 YFSETQ, per germline. This CDR3 has 15 amino acids. Trimming took 3 bases from V and 0 from J, leaving 10 bases between them. In DNA, the CDR3 is TGCGCCAGCAGCTCAACAGGGAACTCTGGAAACACCATATATTTT. Amino acids: CASSSTGNSGNTIYF.

The V and J genes are TRBV10-3 and TRBJ1-2; 8 bases fit TRBD1. V shed 3 bases and J 4 bases; nucleotides not matched to a gene: 10. The germline gives CDR1 ENHRY, CDR2 SYGVKD. The CDR3 totals 16 residues. The CDR3 DNA reads as TGTGCCATCAGTGATGGGGCGACAGGGGAGGGCTATGGCTACACCTTC. Translation: CAISDGATGEGYGYTF.

The V call is TRBV28, the J call TRBJ1-5, with D possibly being TRBD1 (5 bases). The CDR3 runs 16 residues. V shed 1 base and J shed 5 bases, with 15 bases lying between them. Germline V gene sequence: CDR1 MDHEN, CDR2 SYDVKM. The CDR3, as DNA: TGTGCCAGCAGTTTATCGTCAACCGGGGCAGATCAGCCCCAGCATTTT. Translation: CASSLSSTGADQPQHF.

Notes on this clone: It differs at one base from a far larger clone, so likely a read error. The V and J genes are TRBV29-1 and TRBJ2-4; D possibly uses TRBD1 or TRBD2 (5 bases each). CDR3 length equals 12 residues. In germline, CDR1 is SQVTM, CDR2 ANQGSEA. Written as DNA, the CDR3 is TGCAGCGGGGGGAGTGGCAAAAACACTCAGTACTTC. Translating it yields CSGGSGKNTQYF.

V is TRBV5-6 and J is TRBJ2-7; the match to TRBD1 covers 7 bases. The CDR3 contains 14 residues. V lost 4 bases and J lost 3; bases outside the gene matches: 7. Per germline, CDR1 SGHDT and CDR2 YYEEEE. In DNA form, the CDR3 reads TGTGCCAGCAGCAGCCTCGGACAGGACTACGAGCAGTACTTC. It is translated as CASSSLGQDYEQYF.